This entry is about one T cell receptor (beta chain). Trimming took off 6 bases at V and 3 bases at J, with 11 bases between the two ends. The CDR3 extends over 13 amino acids. CDR1 and CDR2 (germline): MGHDK, SYGVNS. This specimen comes from a study of OX40 agonist ivuxolimab in advanced cancers. Generated by immunoSEQ multiplex PCR, the TCRdb table keeps only in-frame clones and is missing some. The sample carries around 63,000 clones, more than 80% recorded once. Material: CD4+ or CD8+ T cells sorted from blood, obtained in a trial of the OX40 agonist ivuxolimab. The chain employs TRBV25-1 and TRBJ1-2, with a weak D call TRBD1 (6 bases). The TCR sequence derives from an adult with an advanced solid tumor such as melanoma, head and neck, liver or kidney cancer. The CDR3 DNA is TGTGCCAGCAGACAGGGCTTCCACTATGGCTACACCTTC. It encodes CASRQGFHYGYTF.